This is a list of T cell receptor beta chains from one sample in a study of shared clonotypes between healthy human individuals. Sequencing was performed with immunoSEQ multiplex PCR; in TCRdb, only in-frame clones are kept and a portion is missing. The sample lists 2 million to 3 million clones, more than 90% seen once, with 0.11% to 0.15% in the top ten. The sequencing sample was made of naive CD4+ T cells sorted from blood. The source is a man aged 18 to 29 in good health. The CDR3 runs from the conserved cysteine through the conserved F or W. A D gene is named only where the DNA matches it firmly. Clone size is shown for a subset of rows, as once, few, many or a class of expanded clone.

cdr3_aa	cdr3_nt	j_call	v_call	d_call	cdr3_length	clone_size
CASSLRSSGELQFF	TGTGCCAGCAGTTTAAGGTCTAGCGGTGAGTTGCAGTTCTTC	TRBJ2-1	TRBV27	TRBD2	14	-
CASSHNGLAGFTDTQYF	TGTGCCAGCAGCCACAATGGACTAGCGGGTTTCACAGATACGCAGTATTTT	TRBJ2-3	TRBV5-5	TRBD2	17	once
CASSFRSGNTIYF	TGTGCCAGCAGCTTCCGCTCTGGAAACACCATATATTTT	TRBJ1-3	TRBV5-4	-	13	once
CASSSETGARHYGYTF	TGCGCCAGCAGCTCCGAGACAGGGGCGAGGCACTATGGCTACACCTTC	TRBJ1-2	TRBV5-1	TRBD1	16	-
CASSLARLEETQYF	TGTGCCAGCAGCTTAGCGCGACTAGAAGAGACCCAGTACTTC	TRBJ2-5	TRBV7-6	-	14	once
CASRTSGRVGETQYF	TGTGCCAGTAGGACTAGCGGGAGGGTTGGGGAGACCCAGTACTTC	TRBJ2-5	TRBV19	TRBD2	15	once
CASSIVTPGTVNYYEQYF	TGTGCCAGTAGTATAGTTACTCCCGGGACAGTAAATTACTACGAGCAGTACTTC	TRBJ2-7	TRBV19	TRBD1	18	-
CATRQGIGQPQHF	TGTGCCACCAGACAGGGGATAGGTCAGCCCCAGCATTTT	TRBJ1-5	TRBV6-5	TRBD1	13	-
CASTPGQGAQPQHF	TGTGCCAGCACTCCGGGACAGGGTGCTCAGCCCCAGCATTTT	TRBJ1-5	TRBV2	TRBD1	14	-
CASIRRGGYEQYF	TGTGCCAGCATCCGCAGGGGAGGGTACGAGCAGTACTTC	TRBJ2-7	TRBV5-6	-	13	-
CAWSFGGPGAAGSYEQYF	TGTGCCTGGAGTTTCGGGGGGCCAGGGGCAGCAGGTTCCTACGAGCAGTACTTC	TRBJ2-7	TRBV30	-	18	-
CASSWDGDSTDTQYF	TGCGCCAGCAGCTGGGACGGCGATTCGACAGATACGCAGTATTTT	TRBJ2-3	TRBV5-1	-	15	-
CASSEPGGASYEQYF	TGTGCCAGCAGTGAACCGGGGGGGGCATCCTACGAGCAGTACTTC	TRBJ2-7	TRBV6-1	TRBD2	15	once
CASSLGQGDVYEQYF	TGTGCCAGCAGCTTAGGCCAGGGAGATGTTTACGAGCAGTACTTC	TRBJ2-7	TRBV11-2	-	15	-
CASSRGRENTEAFF	TGTGCCAGCAGTCGGGGGCGAGAAAACACTGAAGCTTTCTTT	TRBJ1-1	TRBV6-5	-	14	-
CASSPRGQGRYEQYF	TGTGCCAGCAGTCCCCGGGGACAGGGGAGGTACGAGCAGTACTTC	TRBJ2-7	TRBV6-1	TRBD1	15	once
CASSMWDSTRQPQHF	TGTGCCAGTAGTATGTGGGACAGTACGAGGCAACCCCAGCATTTT	TRBJ1-5	TRBV19	TRBD1	15	-
CASSFKVVGQGLYEQYF	TGTGCCAGCAGCTTTAAGGTGGTGGGACAGGGCCTCTACGAGCAGTACTTC	TRBJ2-7	TRBV5-4	TRBD1	17	-
CASSAGSQRDTEAFF	TGTGCCAGTAGCGCAGGGAGCCAGAGGGACACTGAAGCTTTCTTT	TRBJ1-1	TRBV19	-	15	few
CASSFASGTGEQYF	TGTGCCAGCAGCTTCGCTTCCGGGACAGGGGAGCAGTACTTC	TRBJ2-7	TRBV7-9	TRBD1	14	-
CASSGRERTDTQYF	TGCGCCAGCAGTGGCCGGGAGCGAACAGATACGCAGTATTTT	TRBJ2-3	TRBV10-2	-	14	-
CASQRGPSTDTQYF	TGTGCCAGCCAGCGGGGCCCTAGCACAGATACGCAGTATTTT	TRBJ2-3	TRBV2	TRBD2	14	-
CAWSLQGYEQYF	TGTGCCTGGAGCTTACAGGGATACGAGCAGTACTTC	TRBJ2-7	TRBV30	-	12	-
CASSYGTTNEKLFF	TGTGCCAGCAGTTACGGGACAACTAATGAAAAACTGTTTTTT	TRBJ1-4	TRBV6-6	-	14	-
CASSPSAPDTQYF	TGTGCCAGCTCACCCAGTGCCCCGGATACGCAGTATTTT	TRBJ2-3	TRBV18	-	13	-
CASSPIGTPGVQPQHF	TGTGCCAGCTCACCAATAGGGACCCCTGGTGTTCAGCCCCAGCATTTT	TRBJ1-5	TRBV18	-	16	-
CASSYSSGGGNQPQHF	TGTGCCAGCAGTTACTCGTCAGGGGGCGGCAATCAGCCCCAGCATTTT	TRBJ1-5	TRBV6-5	TRBD1	16	-
CASSEEAAGRF	TGTGCCAGCAGTGAAGAGGCGGCGGGCCGATTC	TRBJ2-4	TRBV2	-	11	-
CASSLSLQGAGEQYF	TGTGCCAGCAGTTTATCCCTACAGGGGGCGGGGGAGCAGTACTTC	TRBJ2-7	TRBV28	TRBD1	15	-
CASSLDSYSNQPQHF	TGTGCCAGCAGCTTGGACAGCTATAGCAATCAGCCCCAGCATTTT	TRBJ1-5	TRBV5-5	-	15	-
CATQPGSGANVLTF	TGTGCCACCCAGCCTGGCTCTGGGGCCAACGTCCTGACTTTC	TRBJ2-6	TRBV6-1	-	14	once
CATSRGGTSYEQYF	TGTGCCACCAGCAGAGGCGGCACGTCCTACGAGCAGTACTTC	TRBJ2-7	TRBV15	-	14	few
CAWSTDGSSGNTIYF	TGTGCCTGGAGTACCGACGGGAGCTCTGGAAACACCATATATTTT	TRBJ1-3	TRBV30	-	15	-
CAWSEKLNTEAFF	TGTGCCTGGAGCGAAAAACTGAACACTGAAGCTTTCTTT	TRBJ1-1	TRBV30	-	13	few
CASSPVSGRGGRTGANVLTF	TGTGCCAGCTCACCGGTTAGCGGGAGAGGAGGAAGGACTGGGGCCAACGTCCTGACTTTC	TRBJ2-6	TRBV18	TRBD2	20	once
CSALNYGYTF	TGCAGTGCGCTAAACTATGGCTACACCTTC	TRBJ1-2	TRBV20-1	-	10	-
CSVGGAGELFF	TGCAGCGTTGGGGGGGCCGGGGAGCTGTTTTTT	TRBJ2-2	TRBV29-1	-	11	-
CASSLDSRVNTEAFF	TGCGCCAGCAGCTTGGACAGCAGGGTGAACACTGAAGCTTTCTTT	TRBJ1-1	TRBV5-1	-	15	-
CASSSGTSGRGEQFF	TGTGCCAGCAGTTCCGGGACTAGCGGGAGAGGGGAGCAGTTCTTC	TRBJ2-1	TRBV6-5	TRBD2	15	-
CASSFISRGPYEQYF	TGTGCCAGCAGCTTTATAAGCAGGGGGCCCTACGAGCAGTACTTC	TRBJ2-7	TRBV11-2	TRBD1	15	-
CASTGRGSGSYEQYF	TGCGCCAGCACAGGTCGGGGGTCAGGCTCCTACGAGCAGTACTTC	TRBJ2-7	TRBV5-1	-	15	-
CASSVGTSGVQETQYF	TGTGCCAGCAGCGTGGGGACTAGCGGGGTACAAGAGACCCAGTACTTC	TRBJ2-5	TRBV9	TRBD2	16	-
CASSYWGRGDGTEAFF	TGTGCCAGCAGTTACTGGGGCAGGGGGGACGGCACTGAAGCTTTCTTT	TRBJ1-1	TRBV6-5	TRBD1	16	-
CASSITATNEKLFF	TGTGCCAGCAGTATAACCGCAACTAATGAAAAACTGTTTTTT	TRBJ1-4	TRBV28	-	14	-
CASSLAGVKGYNEQFF	TGTGCCAGCAGCTTAGCGGGAGTGAAGGGTTACAATGAGCAGTTCTTC	TRBJ2-1	TRBV11-2	-	16	-
CASTLGLAGEQYF	TGTGCCAGCACCCTGGGACTAGCCGGGGAGCAGTACTTC	TRBJ2-7	TRBV5-5	TRBD2	13	-
CASSWVGADTQYF	TGTGCCAGCAGCTGGGTGGGGGCAGATACGCAGTATTTT	TRBJ2-3	TRBV7-8	-	13	-
CASTQDRPGRYEQYF	TGTGCCAGCACCCAAGACCGACCGGGTCGCTACGAGCAGTACTTC	TRBJ2-7	TRBV6-6	-	15	-
CASSPSRGEPYEQYF	TGTGCCAGCTCACCGTCTAGGGGGGAGCCCTACGAGCAGTACTTC	TRBJ2-7	TRBV18	-	15	-
CASSPHAGLAGAMAEQFF	TGTGCCAGCAGCCCGCACGCGGGACTAGCGGGAGCAATGGCTGAGCAGTTCTTC	TRBJ2-1	TRBV9	TRBD2	18	once
CASSPGLVSYNEQFF	TGTGCCAGCAGCCCGGGACTAGTCTCCTACAATGAGCAGTTCTTC	TRBJ2-1	TRBV11-2	TRBD2	15	-
CASSSRGAGETQYF	TGTGCCAGCAGCTCCCGGGGTGCGGGGGAGACCCAGTACTTC	TRBJ2-5	TRBV5-4	-	14	-
CASSSGQGNKPQHF	TGTGCCAGCAGTTCGGGACAGGGAAATAAGCCCCAGCATTTT	TRBJ1-5	TRBV28	TRBD1	14	-